The next 8 T cell receptor beta chains were all read from a single sample in a study of blood T cells in healthy people across ages. Then a second PCR, running roughly 6 to 11 cycles, was carried out with a sample-barcoded 5' primer and a J-beta primer mix. From the 5' RACE reads, TCRdb called clonotypes with MiXCR, one entry per CDR3 protein. The repertoire consists of some 700,000 distinct CDR3 sequences, with more than 40% occurring once and the leading ten covering roughly 19%. Sequenced sample: blood. The receptors come from a woman aged 55-70 years in good health.

The V gene is TRBV21-1, the J gene TRBJ1-5; TRBD1, the table's D call, lacks a check against the DNA. TRBV21-1 is designated a pseudogene. This CDR3 spans 15 amino acids. The CDR3 loop is CASSKGGGSNQPQHF. CDR3 nucleotides: TGTGCCAGCAGCAAAGGAGGGGGGTCCAATCAGCCCCAGCATTTT.

About this clonotype itself: A much larger clone differs from this one at a single base, so this may be a read error. The rearrangement uses TRBV10-3 and TRBJ2-1, with a tentative D call TRBD2 (6 bases). The J call may be in error: the DNA end matches TRBJ2-7 better. The CDR3 loop spans 17 amino acids. Germline-derived CDR1 and CDR2 are ENHRY and SYGVKD. The CDR3 reads CAISESILAGSYNEQYF. The CDR3 DNA reads as TGTGCCATCAGTGAGTCCATACTAGCAGGCTCCTACAATGAGCAGTACTTC.

Only a few counts were recorded for this clonotype. This chain uses TRBV7-8 with TRBJ2-1; 9 nucleotides match TRBD2. V was clipped by 4 bases and J by 3 bases; unmatched bases: 4. Germline-derived CDR1 and CDR2 are SGHVS and FQNEAQ. The CDR3 extends over 15 amino acids. CDR3 sequence: CASSYGLASYNEQFF. CDR3 sequence (DNA): TGTGCCAGCAGCTATGGACTAGCGAGCTACAATGAGCAGTTCTTC.

V is TRBV20-1 and J is TRBJ2-7; D may be TRBD2 (5 bases). This CDR3 has 12 amino acids. The germline V and J ends were trimmed by 1 base and 6 bases, with 10 bases remaining between them. The germline V gene encodes CDR1 DFQATT and CDR2 SNEGSKA (reference sequence). In DNA, the CDR3 is TGCAGTGCTAGAGGTGGGAGAGCCGAGCAGTACTTC. Amino acids: CSARGGRAEQYF.

This clonotype turned up a few times. The chain links TRBV12-3 or TRBV12-4 to TRBJ2-1; either TRBD1 or TRBD2 may supply D (5 bases each). V lost 5 bases, J lost 4 bases, and 18 bases lay in between. This CDR3 is 16 amino acids long. The CDR3 bases are TGTGCCAGCAGTGCCCCTCCGGGACGGATGTACAATGAGCAGTTCTTC. Residues: CASSAPPGRMYNEQFF.

This clonotype was detected only a few times. The chain couples TRBV7-9 to TRBJ2-5, with D perhaps matching TRBD2 (6 bases). The V end was cut by 6 bases, the J end by 4 bases, with 18 bases between. Germline lookup yields CDR1 SEHNR and CDR2 FQNEAQ (reference sequence). The CDR3 consists of 15 residues. The CDR3 here is CASSPEEGKGETQYF. DNA of the CDR3: TGTGCCAGCAGTCCCGAGGAGGGGAAGGGAGAGACCCAGTACTTC.

The rearrangement joins TRBV12-3 or TRBV12-4 to TRBJ2-5, with a weak D call TRBD1 (5 bases). This CDR3 has 13 amino acids. Trimming cost V 5 bases and J 2 bases, with 9 bases left between them. The CDR3 nucleotides are TGTGCCAGCAGTGGGGCAGAACAAGAGACCCAGTACTTC. Residues: CASSGAEQETQYF.

In the case of this clonotype: With a much larger clone just one base away, this may be a read error. The chain has TRBV6-2 or TRBV6-3 and TRBJ2-3; D remains unclear. This CDR3 contains 11 residues. V was cut by 4 bases and J by 4 bases, with 3 bases left in between. Germline lookup yields CDR1 MNHEY and CDR2 SVGEGT. CDR3 DNA: TGTGCCAGCAGTTTTCCAGATACGCAGTATTTT. This translates into CASSFPDTQYF.